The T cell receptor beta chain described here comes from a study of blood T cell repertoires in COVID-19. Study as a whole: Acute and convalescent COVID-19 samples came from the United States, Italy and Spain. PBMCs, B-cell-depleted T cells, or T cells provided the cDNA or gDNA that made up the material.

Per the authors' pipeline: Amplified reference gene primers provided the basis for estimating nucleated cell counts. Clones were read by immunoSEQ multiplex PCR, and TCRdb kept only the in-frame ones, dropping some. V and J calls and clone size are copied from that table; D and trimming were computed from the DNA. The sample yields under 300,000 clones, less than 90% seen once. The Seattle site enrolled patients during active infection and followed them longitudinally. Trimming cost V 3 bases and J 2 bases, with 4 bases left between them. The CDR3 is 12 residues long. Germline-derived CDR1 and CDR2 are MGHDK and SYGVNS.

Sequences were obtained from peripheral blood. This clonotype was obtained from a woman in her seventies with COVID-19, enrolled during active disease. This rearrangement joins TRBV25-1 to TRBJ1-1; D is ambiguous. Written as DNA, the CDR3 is TGTGCCAGCAGTGACATCAACACTGAAGCTTTCTTT. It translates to CASSDINTEAFF.